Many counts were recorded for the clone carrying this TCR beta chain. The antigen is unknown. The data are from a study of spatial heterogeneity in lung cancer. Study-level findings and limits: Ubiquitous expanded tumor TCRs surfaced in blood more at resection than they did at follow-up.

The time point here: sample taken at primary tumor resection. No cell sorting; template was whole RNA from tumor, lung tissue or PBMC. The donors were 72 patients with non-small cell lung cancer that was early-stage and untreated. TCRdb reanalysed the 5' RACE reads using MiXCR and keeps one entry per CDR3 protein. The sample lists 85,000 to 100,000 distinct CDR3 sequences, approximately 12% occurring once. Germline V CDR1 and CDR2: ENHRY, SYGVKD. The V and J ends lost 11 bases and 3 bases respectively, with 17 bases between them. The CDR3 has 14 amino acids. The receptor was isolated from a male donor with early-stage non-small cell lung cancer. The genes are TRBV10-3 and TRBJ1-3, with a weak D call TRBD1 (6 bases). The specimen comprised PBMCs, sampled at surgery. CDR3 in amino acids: CAALWGAGGNTIYF. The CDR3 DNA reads TGTGCCGCACTGTGGGGGGCAGGTGGAAACACCATATATTTT.